The following is a TCR beta chain sequence with its context. The antigen is not known. These data originate in a study of long-term antiretroviral therapy in people with HIV. Study-level results: Diversity measured after ART increased yet remained under transplant donor controls.

With survey level as its setting, the immunoSEQ assay was v3.0. Assay: immunoSEQ multiplex PCR; the TCRdb copy retains only in-frame clones and omits some. The table has under 25,000 clones, over 75% seen once. Germline V lookup: CDR1 SEHNR, CDR2 FQNEAQ (reference sequence). This CDR3 is built from 15 residues. Trimming removed 5 bases from V and 3 bases from J, with 16 bases in between. The sample consisted of unsorted PBMCs, taken 2.5 to 2.7 years after starting antiretroviral therapy. The rearrangement uses TRBV7-9 and TRBJ2-5, with D perhaps matching TRBD2 (5 bases). The clonotype was recovered from a woman aged 45-60 years with HIV. CDR3 loop: CASSTTIEGKETQYF. The CDR3 coding sequence is TGTGCCAGCAGCACCACGATCGAGGGCAAAGAGACCCAGTACTTC.